The 12 T cell receptor beta chains reported below all come from one sample, sequenced in a study of blood T cells in healthy people across ages. Together with a sample-barcoded 5' primer, a J-beta primer mix was included in a second PCR lasting about 7 to 11 cycles. Each CDR3 protein gets one entry after TCRdb re-called the 5' RACE reads with MiXCR. The data contain some 1.4 million distinct CDR3 sequences, around 39% of them singletons. The sample consisted of blood. These receptors came from a woman aged 18-29 years in good health.

The rearrangement joins TRBV3-1 to TRBJ2-5; D uncertain. The germline V and J ends were trimmed by 4 bases and 1 base, with 7 bases remaining between them. This CDR3 is built from 13 residues. The germline gives CDR1 LGHDT, CDR2 YNNKEL (reference sequence). Here the CDR3 reads CASSLPLQETQYF. In DNA form, the CDR3 reads TGTGCCAGCAGCCTCCCCCTCCAAGAGACCCAGTACTTC.

This clonotype was seen more than once but under ten times. The rearrangement uses TRBV20-1 and TRBJ2-3; D not resolved. CDR1 DFQATT and CDR2 SNEGSKA come from the germline V gene (reference sequence). V was trimmed by 0 bases and J by 10 bases, leaving 8 bases between them. This CDR3 comprises 11 residues. The CDR3 loop reads CSARDAAPQYF. CDR3 coding DNA: TGCAGTGCTAGAGATGCAGCCCCGCAGTATTTT.

This clonotype was counted only a few times. This rearrangement joins TRBV7-3 to TRBJ2-1, with 11 bases matching TRBD2. This CDR3 comprises 17 residues. From germline, CDR1 is SGHTA and CDR2 FQGTGA. Trimming cost V 5 bases and J 1 base; bases outside gene matches: 7. The CDR3 sequence is CASSRSSGGSSYNEQFF. CDR3 coding DNA: TGTGCCAGCAGCCGATCTAGCGGGGGGTCTTCCTACAATGAGCAGTTCTTC.

This clonotype was found a few times. The chain combines TRBV4-1 with TRBJ1-5; 7 bases fit TRBD1. The CDR3 is 14 amino acids. The germline V gene has CDR1 MGHRA and CDR2 YSYEKL. With 4 bases clipped from V and 5 bases from J, the junction kept 5 bases outside the gene matches. CDR3 loop: CASSPGQTDQPQHF. The CDR3 DNA reads as TGCGCCAGCAGCCCGGGACAGACGGATCAGCCCCAGCATTTT.

This clonotype was picked up many times. This chain joins TRBV10-3 and TRBJ1-1; D gene uncertain. Trimming left V 2 bases short and J 1 base short, with 5 bases between. The CDR3 contains 13 residues. Germline V gene data show CDR1 as ENHRY and CDR2 as SYGVKD. The CDR3 bases are TGTGCCATCAGTGAGAAGACGAACACTGAAGCTTTCTTT. This sequence encodes CAISEKTNTEAFF.

V and J are TRBV20-1 and TRBJ2-1; 14 positions match TRBD2. V trimming: 4 bases; J trimming: 4 bases; junction bases outside the gene matches: 12. The CDR3 consists of 18 residues. Germline loops: CDR1 DFQATT, CDR2 SNEGSKA (reference sequence). CDR3 nucleotide sequence: TGCAGTGCTACAAAGGGACTAGCGGGGGCCCTTTATTACAATGAGCAGTTCTTC. This translates into CSATKGLAGALYYNEQFF.

V is TRBV11-2 and J is TRBJ2-7; 11 bases line up with TRBD2. The CDR3 totals 15 residues. The V gene's germline CDR1 is SGHAT and CDR2 FQNNGV. Unmatched junction bases numbered 8, after V lost 8 bases and J lost 2 bases. The CDR3 region is CASRGYSGRAYEQYF. CDR3 nucleotide sequence: TGTGCCAGCCGGGGCTATAGCGGGAGGGCCTACGAGCAGTACTTC.

The chain has TRBV7-2 and TRBJ2-1; D gene unclear. The CDR3 sequence is 15 residues long. The germline V gene has CDR1 SGHTA and CDR2 FQGNSA. V dropped 0 bases and J dropped 1 base, with 7 bases sitting between them. The DNA of the CDR3 is TGTGCCAGCAGCTTAGCGGCTCCTTCCTACAATGAGCAGTTCTTC. This codes for CASSLAAPSYNEQFF.

As for this clonotype: Since a much larger clone is just one base distant, this may be a read error. V and J are TRBV5-1 and TRBJ1-2, with D maybe TRBD1 (6 bases). The CDR3 totals 12 residues. CDR1 SGHRS and CDR2 YFSETQ come from the germline V gene. The V end lost 6 bases, the J end lost 2 bases, and 8 bases lay between the germline ends. For the CDR3, the DNA is TGCGCCAGCATAACAGGGAACTATGGCTACACCTTC. This sequence encodes CASITGNYGYTF.

This sequence joins TRBV29-1 and TRBJ2-1; D remains unclear. There are 12 residues in the CDR3. V lost 6 bases, J lost 3 bases, and 9 bases lay in between. Germline values: CDR1 SQVTM, CDR2 ANQGSEA. The DNA for the CDR3 is TGCAGCGTCCTTTTTGACTACAATGAGCAGTTCTTC. Residues: CSVLFDYNEQFF.

The V call is TRBV7-9, the J call TRBJ2-1; D is possibly TRBD2 (7 bases). The CDR3 spans 15 residues. Germline values: CDR1 SEHNR, CDR2 FQNEAQ (reference sequence). The V and J ends lost 3 bases and 7 bases respectively, with 16 bases between them. In nucleotides, the CDR3 is TGTGCCAGCAGCTTCCCAGGGGCGGGAGTTAATGAGCAGTTCTTC. Translated: CASSFPGAGVNEQFF.

CDR3 sequence (DNA): TGTGCCAGCAGTTTAGACAGGGCCGCGGCGTATCAGCCCCAGCATTTT. Translation gives CASSLDRAAAYQPQHF. The genes are TRBV12-3 or TRBV12-4 and TRBJ1-5, with D possibly matching TRBD1 (6 bases). V lost 1 base, J lost 5 bases, and 15 bases lay in between. The CDR3 covers 16 residues.